This is a list of T cell receptor beta chains from one sample in a study of shared clonotypes between healthy human individuals. The protocol was immunoSEQ multiplex PCR, while the TCRdb copy is restricted to in-frame clones and leaves out a portion. The repertoire holds roughly 2.2 million clones, with 92% as singletons. The sample was naive CD4+ T cells from PBMCs. All receptors come from a man younger than 35 in good health. Some clones in this sample may be carry-over from other donors' samples. Both conserved end residues are part of each CDR3. D genes are given only for firm matches. Not every row has a clone size; where given, it reads once, few, many or a size class.

cdr3_aa,cdr3_nt,v_call,d_call,clone_size,j_call
CASSLWTPSQNYGYTF,TGTGCCAGCAGCTTATGGACACCGTCCCAGAACTATGGCTACACCTTC,TRBV7-9,NA,NA,TRBJ1-2
CASSLPQGLGAYEQYF,TGTGCCAGCAGTTTACCCCAAGGACTGGGGGCCTACGAGCAGTACTTC,TRBV28,NA,NA,TRBJ2-7
CASRDPTGGRETQYF,TGCGCCAGCAGGGACCCCACAGGGGGCCGGGAGACCCAGTACTTC,TRBV5-1,TRBD1,NA,TRBJ2-5
CASSPIAGANQPQHF,TGCGCCAGCAGCCCTATAGCGGGGGCCAATCAGCCCCAGCATTTT,TRBV5-1,NA,NA,TRBJ1-5
CASSIQGASNTGELFF,TGCGCCAGCAGCATACAGGGGGCATCGAACACCGGGGAGCTGTTTTTT,TRBV5-1,TRBD1,NA,TRBJ2-2
CASRGDQNEKLFF,TGTGCCAGCAGGGGGGACCAAAATGAAAAACTGTTTTTT,TRBV2,NA,NA,TRBJ1-4
CANLDPRLGEAFF,TGTGCCAACCTAGACCCACGTTTGGGTGAAGCTTTCTTT,TRBV10-3,NA,NA,TRBJ1-1
CPQGTASMNTEAFF,TGCCCACAAGGTACAGCGTCGATGAACACTGAAGCTTTCTTT,TRBV1,NA,NA,TRBJ1-1
CASSLFFSLGQGAKGNQPQHF,TGTGCCAGCAGTTTATTCTTTAGTTTGGGGCAGGGCGCGAAGGGCAATCAGCCCCAGCATTTT,TRBV27,NA,NA,TRBJ1-5
CASSSRGLGATNEKLFF,TGTGCCAGCAGCTCCAGGGGGCTCGGAGCAACTAATGAAAAACTGTTTTTT,TRBV5-6,TRBD1,NA,TRBJ1-4
CASSLVGRRYGYTF,TGTGCCAGCAGCTTAGTTGGAAGGCGGTATGGCTACACCTTC,TRBV11-3,NA,once,TRBJ1-2
CASSLVRDGRSPLHF,TGTGCCAGCAGCTTAGTTAGGGACGGGCGTTCACCCCTCCACTTT,TRBV11-3,NA,NA,TRBJ1-6
CASSLRAGPNVGENIQYF,TGTGCCAGCAGCTTAAGGGCCGGACCAAACGTAGGCGAAAACATTCAGTACTTC,TRBV7-3,NA,NA,TRBJ2-4
CASSQDGTSGRYYNEQFF,TGTGCCAGCAGCCAAGACGGCACTAGCGGGAGGTACTACAATGAGCAGTTCTTC,TRBV14,TRBD2,NA,TRBJ2-1
CASILVGTSGTNEQFF,TGTGCCAGTATTTTGGTAGGAACTAGCGGGACCAATGAGCAGTTCTTC,TRBV7-2,TRBD2,NA,TRBJ2-1
CASSLDLGQTNEKLFF,TGTGCCAGCAGCTTAGATCTGGGACAGACTAATGAAAAACTGTTTTTT,TRBV7-9,TRBD1,NA,TRBJ1-4
CASSFGSLASEQFF,TGCGCCAGCAGCTTTGGAAGCTTAGCGAGTGAGCAGTTCTTC,TRBV5-1,NA,NA,TRBJ2-1
CASSPDKNYGYTF,TGTGCCAGCTCACCTGACAAAAACTATGGCTACACCTTC,TRBV18,NA,NA,TRBJ1-2
CASSPRRGDSGYTF,TGCGCCAGCAGCCCCCGTCGGGGGGATTCTGGCTACACCTTC,TRBV5-1,NA,NA,TRBJ1-2
CASSYGTEYGYTF,TGTGCCAGCAGCTATGGGACAGAGTATGGCTACACCTTC,TRBV7-2,TRBD1,NA,TRBJ1-2
CASSSPGDTQYF,TGTGCCAGCAGCTCCCCGGGGGATACGCAGTATTTT,TRBV7-3,NA,NA,TRBJ2-3
CASSFGPIYGYTF,TGTGCCAGTAGTTTCGGACCAATCTATGGCTACACCTTC,TRBV19,NA,NA,TRBJ1-2
CASTRDRASADTQYF,TGTGCCAGCACCCGGGACAGGGCCTCCGCAGATACGCAGTATTTT,TRBV2,TRBD1,NA,TRBJ2-3
CASSTKNRGGGQFF,TGTGCCAGCAGTACCAAAAACAGGGGTGGTGGGCAGTTCTTC,TRBV6-5,TRBD1,NA,TRBJ2-1
CASSLEGGRFYEQYF,TGTGCCAGCAGCTTGGAAGGGGGTAGGTTCTACGAGCAGTACTTC,TRBV5-5,NA,NA,TRBJ2-7
CASSLVPQGDQPQHF,TGCGCCAGCAGCTTGGTACCTCAGGGGGATCAGCCCCAGCATTTT,TRBV5-1,TRBD1,NA,TRBJ1-5
CASRGDFPGEQYF,TGCGCCAGCCGGGGGGACTTCCCGGGGGAGCAGTACTTC,TRBV5-1,TRBD2,NA,TRBJ2-7
CATSRGDSGNTIYF,TGTGCCACCAGCAGAGGGGACTCTGGAAACACCATATATTTT,TRBV15,NA,NA,TRBJ1-3
CASSFRPPGSGARETQYF,TGTGCCAGCAGTTTTCGTCCCCCTGGCTCGGGAGCCAGAGAGACCCAGTACTTC,TRBV28,NA,NA,TRBJ2-5
CASSGGGQYVPEAFF,TGTGCCAGCAGCGGGGGGGGACAATATGTACCTGAAGCTTTCTTT,TRBV2,NA,NA,TRBJ1-1
CASSEGYRGRPLGTEAFF,TGTGCCAGCAGTGAAGGATATCGGGGCAGGCCGCTAGGCACTGAAGCTTTCTTT,TRBV2,NA,NA,TRBJ1-1
CASSHQTGSTEAFF,TGTGCCAGCAGTCACCAAACAGGGTCCACTGAAGCTTTCTTT,TRBV28,NA,NA,TRBJ1-1
CASSTRDRMAHEQYF,TGTGCCAGCAGCACTAGGGACAGGATGGCCCACGAGCAGTACTTC,TRBV13,TRBD1,NA,TRBJ2-7